This T cell receptor (beta chain) came from a study of cytomegalovirus exposure and HLA in healthy donors. Study-wide context: About 85 million unique TCRs from HLA-typed donors were held in an early release of data. Study-level points and caveats: An apparent linkage of common viral pathogens to several of the most significant clusters emerged in a later analysis. A list of about 180 TCR beta chains associated with cytomegalovirus was given. HLA allele associations emerged for around 15,000 TCR beta sequences in a later analysis, at 0.05 false discovery rate.

Vbeta (60) and Jbeta (13) primers were used in the PCR. Measured with immunoSEQ multiplex PCR; TCRdb has only the in-frame clones, and not every one. The sample contains 150,000 to 200,000 clones, approximately 70% of which appear only once. With regard to this clone: Its antigen is not identified.

Trimming cost V 1 base and J 11 bases; bases outside gene matches: 8. The CDR3 is 15 amino acids. Germline-derived CDR1 and CDR2 are MNHEY and SMNVEV (reference sequence). The chain combines TRBV27 with TRBJ1-4; TRBD1 aligns across 9 bases. The receptor was derived from a woman in her thirties in good health and CMV-seronegative. The sample was PBMCs. CDR3: CASSLYGTGREKLFF. CDR3 in DNA: TGTGCCAGCAGTTTATACGGGACAGGGCGAGAGAAACTGTTTTTT.